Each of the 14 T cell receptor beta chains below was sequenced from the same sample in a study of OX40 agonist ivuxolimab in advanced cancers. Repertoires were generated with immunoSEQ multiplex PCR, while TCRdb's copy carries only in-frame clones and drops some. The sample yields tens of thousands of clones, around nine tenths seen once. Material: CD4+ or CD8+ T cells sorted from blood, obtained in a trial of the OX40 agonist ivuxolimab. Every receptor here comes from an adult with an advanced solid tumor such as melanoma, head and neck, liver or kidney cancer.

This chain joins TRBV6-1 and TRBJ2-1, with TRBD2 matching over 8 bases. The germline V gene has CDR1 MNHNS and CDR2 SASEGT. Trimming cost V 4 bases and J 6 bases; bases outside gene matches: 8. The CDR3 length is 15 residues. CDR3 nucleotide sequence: TGTGCCAGCAGTGCTGGGCGGGAGGTACCCAATGAGCAGTTCTTC. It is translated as CASSAGREVPNEQFF.

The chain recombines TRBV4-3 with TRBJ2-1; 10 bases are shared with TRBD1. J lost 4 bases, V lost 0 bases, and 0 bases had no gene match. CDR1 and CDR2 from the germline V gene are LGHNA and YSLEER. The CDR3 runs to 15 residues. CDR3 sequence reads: CASSQEGQGYNEQFF. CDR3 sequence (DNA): TGCGCCAGCAGCCAAGAGGGACAGGGGTACAATGAGCAGTTCTTC.

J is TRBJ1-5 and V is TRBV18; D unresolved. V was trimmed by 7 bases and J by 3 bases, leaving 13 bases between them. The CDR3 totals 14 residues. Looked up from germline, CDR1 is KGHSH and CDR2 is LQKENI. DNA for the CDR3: TGTGCCAGCTTACCGGCACTGACCAATCAGCCCCAGCATTTT. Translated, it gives CASLPALTNQPQHF.

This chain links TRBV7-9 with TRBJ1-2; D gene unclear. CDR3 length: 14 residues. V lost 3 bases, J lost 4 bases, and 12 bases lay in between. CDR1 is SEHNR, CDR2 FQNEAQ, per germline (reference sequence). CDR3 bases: TGTGCCAGCAGCTTGACGGAGGCTGGCTATGGCTACACCTTC. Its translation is CASSLTEAGYGYTF.

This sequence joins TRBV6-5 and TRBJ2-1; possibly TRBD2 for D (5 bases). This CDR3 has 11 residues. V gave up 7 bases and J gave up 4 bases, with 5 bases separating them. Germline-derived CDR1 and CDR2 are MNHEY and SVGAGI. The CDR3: CASTGYNEQFF. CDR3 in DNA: TGTGCCAGCACGGGGTACAATGAGCAGTTCTTC.

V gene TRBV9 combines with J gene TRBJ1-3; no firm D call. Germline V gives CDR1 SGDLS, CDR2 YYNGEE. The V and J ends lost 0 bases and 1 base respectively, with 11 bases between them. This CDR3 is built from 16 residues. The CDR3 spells CASSVAHSKSGNTIYF. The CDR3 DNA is TGTGCCAGCAGCGTAGCGCACAGCAAATCTGGAAACACCATATATTTT.

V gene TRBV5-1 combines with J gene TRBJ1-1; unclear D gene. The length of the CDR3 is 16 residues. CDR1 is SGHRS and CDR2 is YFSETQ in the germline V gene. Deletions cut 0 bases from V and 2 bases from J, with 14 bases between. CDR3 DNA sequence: TGCGCCAGCAGCTTGGCCGTATACAACTCAAACACTGAAGCTTTCTTT. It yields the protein CASSLAVYNSNTEAFF.

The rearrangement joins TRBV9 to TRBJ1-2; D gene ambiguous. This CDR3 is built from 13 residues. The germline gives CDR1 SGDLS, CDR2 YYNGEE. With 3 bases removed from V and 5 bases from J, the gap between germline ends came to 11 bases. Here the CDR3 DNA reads TGTGCCAGCAGCGCCAACTCGAATTATGGCTACACCTTC. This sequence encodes CASSANSNYGYTF.

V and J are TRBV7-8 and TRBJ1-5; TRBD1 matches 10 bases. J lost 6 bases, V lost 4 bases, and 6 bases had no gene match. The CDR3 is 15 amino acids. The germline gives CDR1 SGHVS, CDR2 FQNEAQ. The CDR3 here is CASSYFGTGVQPQHF. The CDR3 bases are TGTGCCAGCAGCTACTTCGGGACAGGGGTTCAGCCCCAGCATTTT. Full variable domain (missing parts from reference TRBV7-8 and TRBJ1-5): GAGVSQSPRYKVAKRGQDVALRCDPISGHVSLFWYQQALGQGPEFLTYFQNEAQLDKSGLPSDRFFAERPEGSVSTLKIQRTQQEDSAVYLCASSYFGTGVQPQHFGDGTRLSIL.

This chain's CDR3 is CAWSGEASGIFNEQFF. The CDR3 DNA reads as TGTGCCTGGAGTGGGGAAGCTAGCGGGATATTTAATGAGCAGTTCTTC. The chain couples TRBV30 to TRBJ2-1; 9 bases map to TRBD2. Germline CDR1 reads GTSNPN; CDR2 reads SVGIG (reference sequence). The CDR3 loop spans 16 amino acids. Germline trimming cut 1 base from V and 7 bases from J; bases unmatched to any gene: 11.

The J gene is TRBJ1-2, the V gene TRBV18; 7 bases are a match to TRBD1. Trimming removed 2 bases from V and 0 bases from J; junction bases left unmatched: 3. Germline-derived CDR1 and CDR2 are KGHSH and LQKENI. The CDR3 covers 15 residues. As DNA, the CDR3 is TGTGCCAGCTCACCAGAGACAGGGACTAACTATGGCTACACCTTC. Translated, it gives CASSPETGTNYGYTF.

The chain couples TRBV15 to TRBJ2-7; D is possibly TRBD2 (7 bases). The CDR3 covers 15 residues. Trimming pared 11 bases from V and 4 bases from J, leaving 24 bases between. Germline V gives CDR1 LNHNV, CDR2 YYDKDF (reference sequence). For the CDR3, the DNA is TGTGCCTCCCAGGGGCGGCTAGCGGAGATATACGAGCAGTACTTC. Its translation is CASQGRLAEIYEQYF.

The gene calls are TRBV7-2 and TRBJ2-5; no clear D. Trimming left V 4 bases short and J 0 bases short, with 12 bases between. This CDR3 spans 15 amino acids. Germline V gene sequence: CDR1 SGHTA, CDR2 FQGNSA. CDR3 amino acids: CASSSGSGHQETQYF. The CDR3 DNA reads TGTGCCAGCAGCTCCGGCTCGGGTCACCAAGAGACCCAGTACTTC.

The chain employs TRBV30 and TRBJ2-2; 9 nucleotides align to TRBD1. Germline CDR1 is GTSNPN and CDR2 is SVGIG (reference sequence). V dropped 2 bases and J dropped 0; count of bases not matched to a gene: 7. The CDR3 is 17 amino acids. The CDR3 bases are TGTGCCTGGAGTTTGACAGGGGGACTCGCGAACACCGGGGAGCTGTTTTTT. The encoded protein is CAWSLTGGLANTGELFF.